This entry features one T cell receptor (beta chain) sequence. Its cognate antigen is unknown. The protocol was immunoSEQ multiplex PCR, while the TCRdb copy is restricted to in-frame clones and leaves out a portion. The repertoire includes some 90,000 clones, roughly 87% of them detected once, and under 6.5% sits in the top ten. Trimming shortened V by 1 base and J by 8 bases, and 14 bases separated the two germline ends. CDR3 size: 14 residues. Germline V CDR1 and CDR2: SNHLY, FYNNEI. The data derive from a study of cytomegalovirus exposure and HLA in healthy donors. The study, taken as a whole, reports: In vitro testing confirmed a few CMV-associated chains as specific for CMV antigens. Reported performance of the classifier showed diagnosis of cytomegalovirus status with high specificity and sensitivity. The study put some 150 TCR beta chains on its list as cytomegalovirus-associated.

The donors were part of the validation cohort, which consisted of roughly 110 subjects and was separate from the first cohort of several hundred subjects. The TCR comes from a man between 18 and 35 years old in good health and CMV-seropositive. V is TRBV2 and J is TRBJ1-2, with D possibly being TRBD1 (6 bases). Sequences were obtained from PBMCs. The CDR3 DNA sequence: TGTGCCAGCAGTGAAGTACAGGGATGGTACGGCTACACCTTC. It specifies CASSEVQGWYGYTF.